This T cell receptor (beta chain) was recovered during a study of OX40 agonist ivuxolimab in advanced cancers. General study points: At 0.1 to 3.0 mg/kg, CD4+ and CD8+ blood T cells expanded clonally by week 6. In CD8+ T cells, expanded clones were on average more numerous than in CD4+. Relatively little clonal expansion, among the lowest observed, appeared in partial responders at 0.1-3.0 mg/kg.

Profiling relied on immunoSEQ multiplex PCR, and the TCRdb table lists in-frame clones only, not all of them. This repertoire shows about 58,000 clones, about 87% found once; its top ten account for roughly 3%. Blood was sampled at baseline, cycle 4 day 1, and cycle 7 day 1. Regarding this clone: Its antigen remains unknown.

This CDR3 comprises 15 residues. Germline loops: CDR1 MGHRA, CDR2 YSYEKL. V lost 1 base to trimming and J lost 6 bases, with 13 bases between them. The sample was CD4+ or CD8+ T cells sorted from blood, taken in a trial of the OX40 agonist ivuxolimab. The V and J genes are TRBV4-1 and TRBJ1-5; TRBD1 is a possible D gene (6 bases). The TCR was taken from an adult with an advanced solid tumor such as melanoma, head and neck, liver or kidney cancer. The CDR3 nucleotides read TGCGCCAGCAGCCAAGTTTTAGGGGGAGGTCAGCCCCAGCATTTT. This translates into CASSQVLGGGQPQHF.